This T cell receptor beta chain was captured in a study of spatial heterogeneity in lung cancer (dated by TCRdb to between 2017 and 2020). In the study overall: Beta-chain transcripts were consistently detected in greater numbers than alpha-chain transcripts, which likely reflects a higher abundance of beta-chain transcripts. In the raw uncorrected reads, each unique combination of TCR and UMI appeared more than ten times on average. In non-small cell lung cancer, the study made a quantitative comparison of TCR alpha and beta repertoires among multiple tumor regions, matched nontumor lung and blood. Nonsynonymous mutation counts, determined by whole-exome sequencing of tumor tissue, were related to features of the TCR repertoire. Both alpha and beta chains were TCR-sequenced in roughly 200 tumor regions, approximately 64 matched nontumor lung samples and some 50 PBMC samples obtained at surgery.

Overall study outcomes, separate from this receptor: Confirming at a functional level the hypothesis that regional TCRs recognize regional mutations was considered to require additional single-cell paired TCR alpha and beta sequencing. Ubiquitous expanded tumor TCRs were found in blood more often at tumor resection than at routine follow-up.

Via the germline V gene (reference sequence), CDR1 is SEHNR and CDR2 FQNEAQ. Inclusive of the bounding cysteine and phenylalanine, the CDR3 is 16 residues long. Just CDR3 DNA is preserved here, 48 bases in frame from base 1. V ends up 1 base short and J 5 bases short, with an unmatched junction base count of 8. This specimen's time point label, per the study, means: sample taken at primary tumor resection. The donors were about 65 patients from the lung TRACERx cohort who had early-stage, untreated non-small cell lung cancer. Whole RNA extracted from tumor and nontumor lung tissue, or from cryopreserved PBMC samples, was used for TCR sequencing without cell sorting. A patient was chosen for TCR sequencing only when enough RNA was available from at least two tumor regions. About this clonotype itself: Its antigen has not been determined. The input lacks base qualities; no much larger clone sits a single base away.

Library method: 5' RACE. TCRdb records NextSeq 500 as the sequencer. To allow correction of PCR and sequencing errors, the TCR library protocol tagged every TCR cDNA molecule with a unique molecular identifier. The original pipeline was this. TCR identification, UMI-based error correction and CDR3 extraction were performed with Decombinator tools. TCRs above a frequency of 2 per 1,000, corresponding to the top 1% of the tumor frequency distribution, were defined as expanded. Renyi diversity was computed with the R vegan package after each repertoire had been subsampled 100 times to 5,000 TCRs. To build CDR3 similarity networks, amino acid triplet string-kernel similarity was used, and CDR3s were connected when their pairwise similarity was above 0.82. TCRdb reprocessed the public reads (quality trimming at Q25 with fastp, clone calling with MiXCR) and kept in-frame beta chains. Each CDR3 protein appears once, grouped with its most common genes and DNA. The V and J calls reflect TCRdb's pipeline rather than the authors' work. For this sample the table gives tens of thousands of distinct CDR3 sequences, of which 12% were detected only once. The top ten constitute about 41% of the sample.

The chain couples TRBV7-9 to TRBJ2-5, with 9 middle bases fitting TRBD2. Sequencing was performed on PBMCs, taken at surgery. The clonotype was recovered from a male donor with early-stage non-small cell lung cancer. The nucleotide sequence reads TGTGCCAGCAGCTTAGAGTGGCTAGCGGGGCTGGAGACCCAGTACTTC. Translated, it reads CASSLEWLAGLETQYF.